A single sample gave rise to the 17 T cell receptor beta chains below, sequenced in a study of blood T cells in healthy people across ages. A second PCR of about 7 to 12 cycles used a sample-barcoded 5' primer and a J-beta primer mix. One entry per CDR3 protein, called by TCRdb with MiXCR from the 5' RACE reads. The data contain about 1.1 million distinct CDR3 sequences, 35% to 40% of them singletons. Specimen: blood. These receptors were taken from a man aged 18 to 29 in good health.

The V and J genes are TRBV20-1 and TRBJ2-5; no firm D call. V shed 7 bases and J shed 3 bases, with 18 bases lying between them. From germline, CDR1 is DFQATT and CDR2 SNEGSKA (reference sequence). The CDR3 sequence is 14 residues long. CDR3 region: CSVLLTEGKETQYF. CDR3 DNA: TGCAGTGTCCTTTTGACCGAAGGGAAAGAGACCCAGTACTTC.

The CDR3 protein is CASSGSRISDTQYF. The CDR3 DNA reads as TGTGCCAGCAGCGGGTCTAGGATCAGTGATACGCAGTATTTT. The V call is TRBV11-3, the J call TRBJ2-3, with no clear D. Trimming took off 5 bases at V and 6 bases at J, with 15 bases between the two ends. The germline V gene encodes CDR1 SGHNT and CDR2 YENEEA. CDR3 size: 14 residues.

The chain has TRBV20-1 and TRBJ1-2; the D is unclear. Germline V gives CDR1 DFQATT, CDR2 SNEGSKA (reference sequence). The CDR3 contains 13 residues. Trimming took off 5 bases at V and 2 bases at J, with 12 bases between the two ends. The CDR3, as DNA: TGCAGTGCTTTGCGGCGGACCAACTATGGCTACACCTTC. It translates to CSALRRTNYGYTF.

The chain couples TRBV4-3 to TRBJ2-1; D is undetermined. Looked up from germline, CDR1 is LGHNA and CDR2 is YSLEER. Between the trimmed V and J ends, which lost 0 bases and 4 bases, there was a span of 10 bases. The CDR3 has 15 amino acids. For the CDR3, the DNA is TGCGCCAGCAGCCAAGATGTGGGCCCATACAATGAGCAGTTCTTC. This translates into CASSQDVGPYNEQFF.

DNA for the CDR3: TGTGCCAGCAGTTACGGGATATACAGCTACGAGCAGTACTTC. Translating it yields CASSYGIYSYEQYF. The rearrangement joins TRBV6-5 to TRBJ2-7; D gene uncertain. CDR1 MNHEY and CDR2 SVGAGI come from the germline V gene. The CDR3 is 14 residues long. V was shortened by 2 bases and J by 3 bases, with 11 bases between the two germline ends.

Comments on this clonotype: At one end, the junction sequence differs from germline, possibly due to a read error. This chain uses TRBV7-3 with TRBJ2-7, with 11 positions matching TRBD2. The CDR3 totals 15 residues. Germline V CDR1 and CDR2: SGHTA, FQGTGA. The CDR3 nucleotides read TGTGTCAGCAGCTCGACTAGCGGGGTCTACAATGAGCAGTACTTC. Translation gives CVSSSTSGVYNEQYF.

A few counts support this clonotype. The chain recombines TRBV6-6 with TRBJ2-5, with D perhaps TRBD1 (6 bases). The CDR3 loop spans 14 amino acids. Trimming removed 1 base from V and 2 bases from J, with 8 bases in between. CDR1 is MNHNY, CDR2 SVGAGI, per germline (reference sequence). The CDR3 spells CASSYLTGQETQYF. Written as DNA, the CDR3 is TGTGCCAGCAGTTACTTGACAGGTCAAGAGACCCAGTACTTC.

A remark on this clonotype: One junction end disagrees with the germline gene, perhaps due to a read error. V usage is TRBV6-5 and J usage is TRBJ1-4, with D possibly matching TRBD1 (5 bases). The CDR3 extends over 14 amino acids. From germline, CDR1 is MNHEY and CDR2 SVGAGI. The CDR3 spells CACSYSQGGEKLFF. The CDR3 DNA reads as TGTGCCTGCAGTTACTCCCAGGGAGGTGAAAAACTGTTTTTT.

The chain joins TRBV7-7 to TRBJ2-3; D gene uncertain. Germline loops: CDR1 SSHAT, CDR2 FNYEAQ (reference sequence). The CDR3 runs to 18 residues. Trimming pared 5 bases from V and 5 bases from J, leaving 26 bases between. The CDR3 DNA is TGTGCCAGCAGCCCTCAAGCTGCGACCCACGAGTCGGGAGATACGCAGTATTTT. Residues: CASSPQAATHESGDTQYF. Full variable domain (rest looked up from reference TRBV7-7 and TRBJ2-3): GAGVSQSPRYKVTKRGQDVTLRCDPISSHATLYWYQQALGQGPEFLTYFNYEAQPDKSGLPSDRFSAERPEGSISTLTIQRTEQRDSAMYRCASSPQAATHESGDTQYFGPGTRLTVL.

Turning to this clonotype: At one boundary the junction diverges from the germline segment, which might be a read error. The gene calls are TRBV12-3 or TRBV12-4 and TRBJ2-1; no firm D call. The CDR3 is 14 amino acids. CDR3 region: CASNSEYQNDERFF. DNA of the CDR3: TGTGCCAGCAATTCAGAGTACCAGAACGATGAGCGGTTCTTC.

The CDR3 reads CAGIVGAATNEKLFF. CDR3 DNA sequence: TGTGCCGGCATTGTTGGAGCTGCAACTAATGAAAAACTGTTTTTT. The rearrangement links TRBV2 to TRBJ1-4; D not resolved. CDR3 length equals 15 residues. Germline V gene sequence: CDR1 SNHLY, CDR2 FYNNEI. Between the trimmed V and J ends, which lost 11 bases and 0 bases, there was a span of 16 bases.

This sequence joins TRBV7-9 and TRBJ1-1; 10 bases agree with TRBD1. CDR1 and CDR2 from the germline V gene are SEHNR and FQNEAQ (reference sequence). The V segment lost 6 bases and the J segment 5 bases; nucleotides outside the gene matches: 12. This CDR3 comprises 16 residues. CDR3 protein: CASRNPGTGVRTEAFF. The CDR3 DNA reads TGTGCCAGCAGAAACCCCGGGACAGGGGTAAGAACTGAAGCTTTCTTT.

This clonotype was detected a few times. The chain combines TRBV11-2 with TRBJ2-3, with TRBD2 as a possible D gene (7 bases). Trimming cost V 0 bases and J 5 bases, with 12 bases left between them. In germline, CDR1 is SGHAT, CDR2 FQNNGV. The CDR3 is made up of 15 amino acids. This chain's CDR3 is CASSLDGGAVDTQYF. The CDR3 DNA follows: TGTGCCAGCAGCTTAGATGGGGGGGCTGTAGATACGCAGTATTTT.

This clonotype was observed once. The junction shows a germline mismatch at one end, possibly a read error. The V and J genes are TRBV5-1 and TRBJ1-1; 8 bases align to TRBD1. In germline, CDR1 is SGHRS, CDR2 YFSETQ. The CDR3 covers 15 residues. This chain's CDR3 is CASSPRTGLNTGAFF. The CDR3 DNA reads TGCGCCAGCAGCCCTCGGACAGGGCTGAACACTGGAGCTTTCTTT.

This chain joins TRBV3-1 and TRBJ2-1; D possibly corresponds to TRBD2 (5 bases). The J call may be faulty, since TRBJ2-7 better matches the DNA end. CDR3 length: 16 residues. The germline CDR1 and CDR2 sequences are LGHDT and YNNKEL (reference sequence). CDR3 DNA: TGTGCCAGCAGCCCAACACGGGGATCCTCCTACAATGAGCAGTACTTC. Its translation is CASSPTRGSSYNEQYF.

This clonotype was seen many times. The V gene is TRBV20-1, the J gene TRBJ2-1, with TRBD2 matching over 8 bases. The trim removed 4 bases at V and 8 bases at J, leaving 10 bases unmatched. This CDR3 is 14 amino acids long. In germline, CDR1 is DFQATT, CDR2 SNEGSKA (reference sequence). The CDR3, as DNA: TGCAGTGCTACCCCTGTAGCGGGGAGGGATGAGCAGTTCTTC. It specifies CSATPVAGRDEQFF.

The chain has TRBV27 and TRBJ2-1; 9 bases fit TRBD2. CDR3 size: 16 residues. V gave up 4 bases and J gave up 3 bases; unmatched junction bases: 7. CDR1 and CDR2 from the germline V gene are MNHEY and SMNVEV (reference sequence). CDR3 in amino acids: CASSSPRLADYNEQFF. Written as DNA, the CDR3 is TGTGCCAGCAGTTCTCCCCGACTAGCGGACTACAATGAGCAGTTCTTC.